Only a few counts were recorded for the clone carrying this T cell receptor (beta chain). As yet, its antigen is unknown. This entry comes from a study of identical twins. Whole-study findings and limits: Among out-of-frame alpha sequences shared by twins, low generation probability occurred in excess. Insertions ran lower in abundant cord blood beta clonotypes, though not in memory repertoires.

One entry per CDR3 protein, called by TCRdb with MiXCR from the 5' RACE reads. The sample shows around 1.7 million distinct CDR3 sequences, about 30% of them seen only once. Trimming at V came to 3 bases and at J to 0 bases, leaving 5 bases not matched to a gene. Germline CDR1 and CDR2: SGHRS and YFSETQ. This CDR3 region has 16 residues. Sequenced sample: cord blood. The origin of this receptor is a newborn girl in good health. The chain employs TRBV5-1 and TRBJ2-3, with TRBD1 matching over 9 bases. The CDR3 protein is CASSSGTGTSTDTQYF. The DNA for the CDR3 is TGCGCCAGCAGCTCTGGGACAGGGACGAGCACAGATACGCAGTATTTT. The full variable domain, with the rest looked up from reference TRBV5-1 and TRBJ2-3, is KAGVTQTPRYLIKTRGQQVTLSCSPISGHRSVSWYQQTPGQGLQFLFEYFSETQRNKGNFPGRFSGRQFSNSRSEMNVSTLELGDSALYLCASSSGTGTSTDTQYFGPGTRLTVL.